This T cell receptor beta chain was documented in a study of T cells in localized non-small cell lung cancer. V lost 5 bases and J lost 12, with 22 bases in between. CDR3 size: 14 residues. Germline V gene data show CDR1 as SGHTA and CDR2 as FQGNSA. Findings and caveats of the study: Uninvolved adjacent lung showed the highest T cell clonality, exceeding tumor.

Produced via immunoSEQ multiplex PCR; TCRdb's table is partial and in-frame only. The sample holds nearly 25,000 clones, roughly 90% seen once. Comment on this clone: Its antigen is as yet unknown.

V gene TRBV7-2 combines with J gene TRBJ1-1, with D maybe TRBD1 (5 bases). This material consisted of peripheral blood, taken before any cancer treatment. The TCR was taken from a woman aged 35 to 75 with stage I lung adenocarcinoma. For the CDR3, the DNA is TGTGCCAGCAGCCCACCTCAGACAGCCTCTGCTTCTTTCTTT. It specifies CASSPPQTASASFF.